The 9 T cell receptor beta chains in this list originate from one sample, sequenced in a study of tissue T cells after allogeneic stem cell transplantation. Assay: immunoSEQ multiplex PCR; the TCRdb copy retains only in-frame clones and omits some. The table includes over 950 clones, just over 45% detected once. Described time point: mouse harvest day 14 after allogeneic transplant. The graft held 10^6 splenic CD5+ T cells and 10^7 T-cell-depleted bone marrow cells. The sequencing sample was made of liver tissue. All receptors derive from a female BALB/c mouse given C57BL/6 T cells with graft-versus-host disease after an allogeneic hematopoietic cell transplant.

This clone ranks as large. Genes here carry mouse names. The sequenced fragment ends 1 residue before the CDR3 boundary, so the rest is inferred from the germline J gene. The gene calls are TRBV17 and TRBJ2-4, with TRBD2 matching over 8 bases. The CDR3 is made up of 16 amino acids. V shed 1 base, J shed 0 bases, and the junction held 3 bases outside the gene matches. In germline, CDR1 is MNHDT, CDR2 YYDKIL. The CDR3 spells CASSRGLGTSQNTLYF. Incomplete CDR3 DNA: TGTGCTAGCAGTAGAGGACTGGGGACTAGTCAAAACACCTTGTAC.

In regard to this clone: Gene names are the mouse ones. The read finishes 1 residue shy of the CDR3 end, and the germline J gene is used to complete it. V and J are TRBV13-2 and TRBJ2-1, with 9 bases matching TRBD2. The CDR3 spans 15 residues. The trim removed 0 bases at V and 3 bases at J, leaving 1 base unmatched. Per germline, CDR1 NNHNN and CDR2 SYGAGS (reference sequence). The CDR3 spells CASGDGLGAYAEQFF. The covered CDR3 bases are TGTGCCAGCGGTGATGGACTGGGGGCCTATGCTGAGCAGTTC.

Only a few counts were recorded for this clone. Genes and germline come from the mouse. From the germline J gene comes the end of the CDR3, since the read stops 1 residue before it. J is TRBJ2-1 and V is TRBV13-1, with 7 bases that match TRBD2. CDR1 and CDR2 (germline): NSHNY, SYGAGN. Unmatched junction bases numbered 2, after V lost 7 bases and J lost 1 base. CDR3 size: 13 residues. The CDR3 spells CASLGENYAEQFF. The CDR3 bases that were read are TGTGCCAGCCTGGGGGAGAACTATGCTGAGCAGTTC.

This clone has more than one count but fewer than ten. The genes and germline here are from mouse. The read stops 1 residue short of the end of the CDR3; the missing end is completed from the germline J gene. This chain links TRBV5 with TRBJ2-2; 8 bases line up with TRBD2. This CDR3 spans 17 amino acids. V was clipped by 2 bases and J by 0 bases; unmatched bases: 5. The germline gives CDR1 LGHNA, CDR2 YNLKQL (reference sequence). Here the CDR3 reads CASSQTRLGTNTGQLYF. CDR3 DNA (partial): TGTGCCAGCAGCCAAACAAGACTGGGGACAAACACCGGGCAGCTCTAC.

With respect to this clone: The genes are named according to mouse. The read terminates 1 residue ahead of where the CDR3 ends, so the germline J gene completes it. The chain combines TRBV15 with TRBJ1-1; D may be TRBD1 (5 bases). The germline CDR1 and CDR2 sequences are SGHND and FRSKSL. The V and J ends lost 2 bases and 7 bases respectively, with 5 bases between them. The CDR3 is made up of 11 amino acids. This CDR3 reads CASSLQGEVFF. The CDR3 DNA, read in part, is TGTGCCAGCAGTTTACAGGGAGAAGTCTTC.

Regarding this clone: Each gene name is a mouse one. The read halts 1 residue ahead of the CDR3 end, with the missing end drawn from the germline J gene. The genes are TRBV26 and TRBJ1-4, with 8 positions matching TRBD1. This CDR3 is built from 14 residues. The V gene's germline CDR1 is KGHPV and CDR2 FQNQEV (reference sequence). V trimming: 4 bases; J trimming: 3 bases; junction bases outside the gene matches: 1. The sequenced part of the CDR3 DNA is TGTGCCAGCAGTCGGACAGGGCCCAACGAAAGATTATTT. Encoded protein: CASSRTGPNERLF. The whole CDR3 protein reads CASSRTGPNERLFF.

This clone counts as large. Mouse gene names apply. The CDR3 end lies 1 residue beyond the end of the read and is filled in from the germline J gene. The chain is built from TRBV19 and TRBJ2-7; 11 nucleotides match TRBD1. The germline gives CDR1 FNHDT, CDR2 SITEND (reference sequence). V shed 0 bases and J 3 bases; nucleotides not matched to a gene: 2. The CDR3 is 15 residues long. CDR3 region: CASSIAGTGGYEQYF. The covered CDR3 bases are TGTGCCAGCAGTATAGCTGGGACAGGGGGCTATGAACAGTAC.

This clone is deemed large. Gene names and germline match the mouse. From the germline J gene comes the end of the CDR3, since the read stops 1 residue before it. The chain uses TRBV4 and TRBJ2-3; 8 positions match TRBD2. The CDR3 totals 15 residues. V shed 5 bases and J 1 base; nucleotides not matched to a gene: 5. CDR1 and CDR2 (germline): LGHDT, YNNKQL (reference sequence). CDR3 DNA (partial): TGTGCCAGCAGCCCCGGCTGGGGGGGTGCAGAAACGCTGTAT. Translated: CASSPGWGGAETLY. The full CDR3 protein is CASSPGWGGAETLYF.

Regarding this clone: Gene names follow the mouse nomenclature. The CDR3 goes on 1 residue after the read ends, and that part is filled in from the germline J gene. This chain links TRBV16 with TRBJ2-7; D remains ambiguous. CDR3 size: 12 residues. Trimming took off 1 base at V and 3 bases at J, with 4 bases between the two ends. Germline V gives CDR1 SGHSA, CDR2 FRNQAP. The CDR3 sequence is CASSLANYEQYF. CDR3 bases read: TGTGCAAGCAGCTTAGCAAACTATGAACAGTAC.